The 28 T cell receptor beta chains presented below share a single source sample, sequenced in a study of post-analysis software for immune sequencing data. Study results and limitations: TRBV segments more frequent in patients than in controls numbered a few and included TRBV5-6, TRBV5-1 and TRBV20-1.

Unique molecular identifiers featured in each of the TCR beta cDNA libraries. TCRdb redid the calling of the PCR reads with MiXCR, one entry per CDR3 protein. The table shows roughly 800,000 distinct CDR3 sequences, with 53% occurring only once. No antigen is known for these receptors. The specimen sequenced was blood. The receptor set was obtained from a girl between 5 and 17 years old with multiple sclerosis.

This clonotype was seen a few times. This chain connects TRBV4-1 to TRBJ2-7; D is unresolved. V was trimmed by 2 bases and J by 6 bases, leaving 23 bases between them. The CDR3 runs 17 residues. Germline loops: CDR1 MGHRA, CDR2 YSYEKL. The CDR3 sequence is CASSQSKDGLGRGEQYF. The CDR3 region has the DNA TGCGCCAGCAGCCAAAGCAAAGATGGCCTAGGAAGAGGCGAGCAGTACTTC.

This clonotype was detected once. This sequence joins TRBV7-2 and TRBJ1-4, with 8 bases identical to TRBD1. Germline CDR1 and CDR2: SGHTA and FQGNSA. CDR3 size: 18 residues. V was pared by 4 bases and J by 0 bases, with 10 bases of the junction left unmatched. The CDR3 nucleotides are TGTGCCAGCAGCTATCGGGACAGGACCCTTGCAACTAATGAAAAACTGTTTTTT. Translating gives CASSYRDRTLATNEKLFF.

This clonotype was detected only a few times. The chain couples TRBV4-1 to TRBJ1-5; 9 nucleotides match TRBD1. J lost 2 bases, V lost 2 bases, and 4 bases had no gene match. Per the germline V gene, CDR1 is MGHRA and CDR2 is YSYEKL. The CDR3 runs to 16 residues. CDR3 sequence reads: CASSQPTGGGNQPQHF. For the CDR3, the DNA is TGCGCCAGCAGCCAACCGACAGGGGGTGGCAATCAGCCCCAGCATTTT.

The V call is TRBV5-1, the J call TRBJ2-7, with D tentatively TRBD2 (5 bases). The germline V and J ends were trimmed by 4 bases and 4 bases, with 15 bases remaining between them. This CDR3 is built from 14 residues. Germline CDR1 SGHRS, CDR2 YFSETQ. CDR3 sequence (DNA): TGCGCCAGCAGCGTGTTGATCGGGGATTACGAGCAGTACTTC. As protein: CASSVLIGDYEQYF.

As DNA, the CDR3 is TGCAGTGCTTCCAACCCGGGACAAACCTACGAGCAGTACTTC. Translated: CSASNPGQTYEQYF. The chain carries TRBV20-1 and TRBJ2-7; D perhaps matches TRBD1 (6 bases). Germline V gene sequence: CDR1 DFQATT, CDR2 SNEGSKA (reference sequence). Trimming stripped 5 bases from V and 2 bases from J, with 16 bases between. The CDR3 has 14 residues.

The V gene is TRBV24-1, the J gene TRBJ1-1; D is ambiguous. The CDR3 loop spans 14 amino acids. The V end lost 0 bases, the J end lost 9 bases, and 13 bases lay between the germline ends. The V gene's germline CDR1 is KGHDR and CDR2 SFDVKD. Here the CDR3 DNA reads TGTGCCACCAGTGATTTGGCCAAATGGAACCAAGCTTTCTTT. Protein: CATSDLAKWNQAFF.

As concerns this clonotype: The junction differs from germline at one of its ends, possibly a read error. This chain joins TRBV12-3 or TRBV12-4 and TRBJ2-2; TRBD1 matches 7 bases. The CDR3 has 15 residues. The CDR3 nucleotides read TGTGCCAGCAGACCCGGGACAGTGAACACCGCGGAGCTGTTTTTT. Translating gives CASRPGTVNTAELFF.

V is TRBV29-1 and J is TRBJ2-1; no reliable D call. Germline V gene sequence: CDR1 SQVTM, CDR2 ANQGSEA. Trimming pared 1 base from V and 2 bases from J, leaving 12 bases between. The CDR3 runs 15 residues. The DNA for the CDR3 is TGCAGCGTTGAAGGAACGAGAGTCCCCTACAATGAGCAGTTCTTC. Translating it yields CSVEGTRVPYNEQFF.

The rearrangement links TRBV4-1 to TRBJ2-1, with TRBD1 matching 9 bases. This CDR3 is 17 amino acids long. V was pared by 0 bases and J by 8 bases, with 11 bases of the junction left unmatched. Germline V lookup: CDR1 MGHRA, CDR2 YSYEKL. CDR3 residues: CASSQEGGQGTRYEQFF. The CDR3 nucleotides are TGCGCCAGCAGCCAAGAGGGGGGACAGGGAACCCGCTATGAGCAGTTCTTC.

The chain joins TRBV29-1 to TRBJ2-1; tentative D call: TRBD2 (5 bases). Germline CDR1 is SQVTM and CDR2 is ANQGSEA. This CDR3 has 11 residues. Trimming cost V 4 bases and J 5 bases, with 6 bases left between them. The DNA of the CDR3 is TGCAGCGTTGGGAGGAACAATGAGCAGTTCTTC. Its translation: CSVGRNNEQFF.

V is TRBV23-1 and J is TRBJ2-7; D gene unclear. TRBV23-1 is annotated as an ORF whose role is uncertain. The CDR3 totals 17 residues. Trimming stripped 0 bases from V and 0 bases from J, with 15 bases between. CDR3 protein: CASSQSHSRNGSYEQYF. The DNA of the CDR3 is TGCGCCAGCAGTCAATCGCACTCGAGAAATGGCTCCTACGAGCAGTACTTC.

The gene calls are TRBV27 and TRBJ2-4; 11 positions match TRBD1. The closer fit of TRBJ2-5 to the DNA end suggests the J call may be wrong. Germline values: CDR1 MNHEY, CDR2 SMNVEV (reference sequence). This CDR3 contains 16 residues. CDR3 DNA sequence: TGTGCCAGCAAGGGATCCGGACAGGGGGCGCGGGAGACCCAGTACTTC. Protein product: CASKGSGQGARETQYF.

The rearrangement joins TRBV4-1 to TRBJ2-7, with D perhaps TRBD1 (6 bases). Germline assignment: CDR1 MGHRA and CDR2 YSYEKL. V was pared by 0 bases and J by 2 bases, with 11 bases between. The CDR3 covers 15 residues. The CDR3 DNA is TGCGCCAGCAGCCAAGACACAGGGTTCACCTACGAGCAGTACTTC. Protein sequence: CASSQDTGFTYEQYF.

This clonotype has a single count. The chain joins TRBV5-1 to TRBJ2-1; 10 nucleotides agree with TRBD1. J was trimmed by 7 bases and V by 10 bases; bases with no gene match: 8. CDR3 size: 13 residues. Germline lookup yields CDR1 SGHRS and CDR2 YFSETQ. CDR3 residues: CASRQGATNEQFF. The CDR3 DNA is TGCGCCTCCAGACAGGGGGCGACAAATGAGCAGTTCTTC.

The chain links TRBV25-1 to TRBJ2-4; D gene ambiguous. Germline CDR1 and CDR2: MGHDK and SYGVNS. V shed 5 bases and J shed 2 bases, with 13 bases lying between them. This CDR3 is built from 15 residues. In DNA form, the CDR3 reads TGTGCCAGCAGTTCGCCTGGGCTGACCAAAAACATTCAGTACTTC. Translation gives CASSSPGLTKNIQYF.

The chain joins TRBV20-1 to TRBJ2-5, with 13 nucleotides matching TRBD2. The CDR3 has 16 amino acids. CDR1 DFQATT and CDR2 SNEGSKA come from the germline V gene (reference sequence). V dropped 0 bases and J dropped 4; count of bases not matched to a gene: 5. Written as DNA, the CDR3 is TGCAGTGCTAGAGATACTAGCGGGGGGGCTGCAGAGACCCAGTACTTC. It specifies CSARDTSGGAAETQYF.

Of note for this clonotype: The conserved phenylalanine or tryptophan is not found at the CDR3 terminus, so this likely reflects a read error. The rearrangement links TRBV29-1 to TRBJ2-1; TRBD1 might be the D (5 bases). Trimming stripped 2 bases from V and 3 bases from J, with 17 bases between. The germline CDR1 and CDR2 sequences are SQVTM and ANQGSEA. CDR3 length: 16 amino acids. The CDR3 DNA reads as TGCAGCGTTGAATCCCAGGGCCCCCTTTTCTACAATGAGCAGTTCGTC. It is translated as CSVESQGPLFYNEQFV.

This chain links TRBV28 with TRBJ2-4; D possibly uses TRBD1 or TRBD2 (6 bases each). The CDR3 is made up of 15 amino acids. Germline loops: CDR1 MDHEN, CDR2 SYDVKM. Trimming removed 6 bases from V and 8 bases from J, with 20 bases in between. CDR3 in amino acids: CASRQIEGGADIQYF. The CDR3 region has the DNA TGTGCCAGCAGACAGATTGAGGGGGGTGCAGACATTCAGTACTTC.

This clonotype came up a few times. The CDR3, as DNA: TGCAGTGCTAGAGATCGCAGACTCTACGAGCAGTACTTC. Protein product: CSARDRRLYEQYF. V and J are TRBV20-1 and TRBJ2-7, with unresolved D. Per germline, CDR1 DFQATT and CDR2 SNEGSKA (reference sequence). Trimming stripped 0 bases from V and 3 bases from J, with 9 bases between. The CDR3 length is 13 residues.

The rearrangement links TRBV5-5 to TRBJ2-7; D gene unclear. V lost 2 bases to trimming and J lost 0 bases, with 9 bases between them. This CDR3 is built from 14 residues. Germline V gene sequence: CDR1 SGHKS, CDR2 YYEKEE (reference sequence). The CDR3 region is CASSLQGPSYEQYF. The CDR3 DNA reads TGTGCCAGCAGCTTACAAGGACCCTCCTACGAGCAGTACTTC.

The chain couples TRBV30 to TRBJ2-5; D ambiguous. The end of the DNA fits TRBJ2-7 better, so the J call may be wrong. CDR1 is GTSNPN and CDR2 is SVGIG in the germline V gene (reference sequence). The CDR3 spans 13 residues. Here the CDR3 reads CAWSFATVNEQYF. Here the CDR3 DNA reads TGTGCCTGGAGCTTCGCCACAGTAAACGAGCAGTACTTC.

The chain is built from TRBV5-1 and TRBJ2-7; D gene ambiguous. Trimming pared 1 base from V and 2 bases from J, leaving 13 bases between. This CDR3 is built from 15 residues. CDR1 is SGHRS, CDR2 YFSETQ, per germline. CDR3 in amino acids: CASSLSRTVAYEQYF. In DNA, the CDR3 is TGCGCCAGCAGCTTGTCCCGGACGGTTGCCTACGAGCAGTACTTC.

This clonotype was counted a few times. A read error may account for a junction end that differs from germline. The chain recombines TRBV12-3 or TRBV12-4 with TRBJ2-5; TRBD2 matches at 7 bases. This CDR3 is 12 amino acids long. The CDR3: CAGSFPGGEQYF. The CDR3 nucleotides read TGTGCCGGCAGTTTCCCTGGGGGGGAGCAGTACTTC.

V and J are TRBV4-1 and TRBJ2-5; 7 bases line up with TRBD2. Looked up from germline, CDR1 is MGHRA and CDR2 is YSYEKL. The length of the CDR3 is 15 residues. The J segment lost 5 bases and the V segment lost 2 bases, leaving 8 bases of the junction unmatched. CDR3 amino acids: CASSQNPGGSETQYF. CDR3 DNA sequence: TGCGCCAGCAGCCAAAATCCCGGGGGGTCGGAGACCCAGTACTTC.

The gene calls are TRBV5-1 and TRBJ2-1; the match to TRBD2 covers 12 bases. The germline CDR1 and CDR2 sequences are SGHRS and YFSETQ. V was pared by 0 bases and J by 7 bases, with 5 bases of the junction left unmatched. The CDR3 sequence is 16 residues long. In DNA, the CDR3 is TGCGCCAGCAGCTTGGTGCTAGCGGGGGGGCGGAATGAGCAGTTCTTC. Translating gives CASSLVLAGGRNEQFF.

This chain joins TRBV12-5 and TRBJ2-1; TRBD2 might be the D (5 bases). CDR1 LGHNT and CDR2 FRNRAP come from the germline V gene. V was pared by 6 bases and J by 7 bases, with 19 bases between. The CDR3 has 15 amino acids. CDR3 DNA sequence: TGTGCTAGTGGCCCCGGGGTAGCAATAGGGAATGAGCAGTTCTTC. This gives the protein CASGPGVAIGNEQFF.

The V and J genes are TRBV9 and TRBJ2-7; 7 nucleotides match TRBD2. V was clipped by 0 bases and J by 7 bases; unmatched bases: 7. The CDR3 runs 14 residues. The germline gives CDR1 SGDLS, CDR2 YYNGEE. The CDR3 is CASSVEASGGEQYF. The CDR3, as DNA: TGTGCCAGCAGCGTAGAGGCTAGCGGAGGGGAGCAGTACTTC.

The rearrangement links TRBV5-1 to TRBJ1-5, with D perhaps matching TRBD1 (6 bases). Germline CDR1 is SGHRS and CDR2 is YFSETQ. V lost 0 bases to trimming and J lost 7 bases, with 11 bases between them. The CDR3 contains 14 residues. Here the CDR3 DNA reads TGCGCCAGCAGCTTGGGCAGGGGTGGACAGCCCCAGCATTTT. Its protein product is CASSLGRGGQPQHF. Looking up the rest from reference TRBV5-1 and TRBJ1-5 gives the full variable domain: KAGVTQTPRYLIKTRGQQVTLSCSPISGHRSVSWYQQTPGQGLQFLFEYFSETQRNKGNFPGRFSGRQFSNSRSEMNVSTLELGDSALYLCASSLGRGGQPQHFGDGTRLSIL.